This T cell receptor beta chain was identified in a study of shared clonotypes between healthy human individuals (dated by TCRdb to about 2020). About the full investigation: Two women and a few men aged 18 to 49 years were included in the cohort. For each donor, three plates each were used for CD4 naive and CD4 memory, two plates were used for CD8 naive, and one plate was used for CD8 memory. Blood TCR repertoires of roughly 5 healthy adults were deeply sequenced to estimate repertoire size and the extent of clonotype sharing between individuals. To increase sequencing depth and limit assay-specific biases, TCR repertoire library preparation and sequencing were carried out by different laboratories using diverse techniques. Per donor, leukapheresis produced somewhere between about 0.94 and 8.9 billion PBMCs. Results and caveats for the whole study, not just this receptor: Only blood was sampled, and tissue TCR repertoires likely differ from those in blood. Rarefaction of sorted-subset datasets indicated incomplete sequencing despite the large sequencing depth. The small number of donors limited the genetic and exposure-history diversity represented. When a handful of donors were compared, the shared fraction of clonotypes was around 5.1% for naive CD4, more than 3% for naive CD8, 2% to 2.5% for memory CD4, and around 0.37% for memory CD8. Estimated clonotype richness was generally larger for naive than for memory subsets. Pairwise subsampling indicated that sequencing depth was expected to affect the degree of clonotype sharing among donors. Higher generation probabilities were observed for clonotypes shared by all four sorted-subset donors than for non-shared clonotypes.

The CDR3 sequence holds 13 residues, the cysteine and phenylalanine included. Only CDR3 DNA remains: 39 bases, in frame from the first base. Trimming costs V 1 base and J 3 bases, and their ends lie 5 bases apart. The germline V gene provides CDR1 MNHEY and CDR2 SVGAGI. As to this clone: Its specific antigen is unknown. No base-level quality is on record; no much larger clone is a single base apart.

Using the deep immunoSEQ assay, TCR CDR3 regions were amplified from genomic DNA by multiplex PCR. For each cell subset, the extracted genomic DNA was distributed evenly across all wells of several immunoSEQ 96-well plates, and each plate served as one replicate. For sorted subsets, each replicate PCR was loaded with about 0.2 ug genomic DNA, equivalent to 30,000 or so T cell genomes. Purified libraries were quantified with a Qubit 3.0 fluorometer, sized on a Bioanalyzer 2100, and re-quantified with the KAPA Library Quantification kit. Each immunoSEQ 96-well plate was sequenced on its own single-read 150-cycle Illumina NextSeq 550 flow cell. As for the original processing: Because the immunoSEQ output held only junctional sequences and lacked quality scores, the filtering could not match the filtering applied to full-length reads. To assign V/J genes and CDR3, sequences were annotated against IMGT germline references using PyIR, a Python wrapper for IgBLAST v1.9. Reads were removed for weak V/J assignments (E-value above 1e-6), missing CDR3, stop codons, out-of-frame junctions, or ambiguous translated residues. V3J clonotypes were defined as sequences sharing an identical inferred V gene, J gene, and CDR3 amino acid sequence. Percentage overlap between repertoires was computed as shared unique clonotypes divided by the size of the smaller repertoire. Repertoire richness was assessed with RTK rarefaction, the Chao1 estimator, and Recon v2.1 estimates of unobserved clonotypes. OLGA was used to compute generation probabilities for all TCRbeta clonotypes that the gDNA method yielded from a few donors. Here the immuneACCESS table is served through TCRdb, limited to in-frame sequences with V and J called. Missing clones are a known gap in these copies; in checked studies unresolved V genes cover under half, and the rest lacks a known reason. Clonal size and the V and J genes are those of that table, whereas D and trimming came from the DNA. This sample comprises some 350,000 clones, roughly 70% of them detected only once. The ten largest clones represent around a tenth of the sample.

The donors were healthy, HIV-negative adults who had no recently reported acute infections or vaccinations. Every donor was a Caucasian adult residing in Nashville, Tennessee, USA. CD4+ T cells were enriched through magnetic negative selection, after which naive cells were positively selected on CD45RA and the remaining negative fraction served as the memory subset. Blood was collected by leukapheresis, and PBMCs were isolated by Ficoll-Histopaque density gradient centrifugation and then cryopreserved in liquid nitrogen vapor phase. Analytical flow cytometry was used to check the purity and quantity of each magnetically sorted T cell population. Each sorted fraction had its genomic DNA isolated and then quantified by UV absorbance on a Nanodrop 2000c.

The chain is assembled from TRBV6-5 and TRBJ2-3; no confident D gene assignment can be made. This TCR came from a man aged 25-45 years in good health. Sequencing input: memory CD4+ T cells sorted from blood. The sample's cell subset or site label is to be understood as: CD45RA-negative fraction. Here the CDR3 is given as CASSYLKTDTQYF. The DNA sequence is TGTGCCAGCAGTTACTTAAAGACAGATACGCAGTATTTT.